This T cell receptor beta chain stems from a study of STAT5B mutations in CD4+ large granular lymphocyte leukemia. Study-wide results and limits: 8/27 top patient clones versus 2/35 control clones were TRBV06-family. Without HLA matching, higher CD4+ than CD8+ T-LGLL clonality could reflect small sample size.

In regard to this clone: The antigen is undetermined.

Germline V gene sequence: CDR1 SQVTM, CDR2 ANQGSEA. The CDR3 length is 13 residues. V was cut by 5 bases and J by 0 bases, with 8 bases left in between. Clones were sequenced by immunoSEQ multiplex PCR, and TCRdb holds only the in-frame ones, with some missing. The data show 30,000 or so clones, under 85% seen once. The sample was CD4+ T cells from blood buffy coats. The genes are TRBV29-1 and TRBJ2-1; unclear D gene. The clonotype comes from a human donor in good health. The CDR3 is CSVRSASYNEQFF. In DNA form, the CDR3 reads TGCAGCGTTCGGAGTGCCTCCTACAATGAGCAGTTCTTC.